The 15 T cell receptor beta chains given below trace back to one sample, sequenced in a study of cytomegalovirus exposure and HLA in healthy donors. Vbeta (60) and Jbeta (13) primers were used in the PCR. Using immunoSEQ multiplex PCR, the repertoire was profiled, and TCRdb retains in-frame clones only, with some absent. The sample includes 95,000 to 130,000 clones, 65% to 90% of them seen just once. The sequencing sample was made of PBMCs. The receptor set was obtained from a woman aged 30 to 39 in good health and CMV-seronegative.

This sequence joins TRBV13 and TRBJ2-7; TRBD2 matches 11 bases. Trimming at V came to 3 bases and at J to 2 bases, leaving 6 bases not matched to a gene. The CDR3 is 16 residues long. Looked up from germline, CDR1 is PRHDT and CDR2 is FYEKMQ (reference sequence). For the CDR3, the DNA is TGTGCCAGCAGCTTTACTTTAGCGGGAGGGCCCTACGAGCAGTACTTC. It is translated as CASSFTLAGGPYEQYF.

This clone was detected a few times. An end of the junction does not agree with germline; a read error may underlie this. The chain employs TRBV7-3 and TRBJ2-6, with 8 bases identical to TRBD1. This CDR3 is built from 16 residues. The germline V gene has CDR1 SGHTA and CDR2 FQGTGA. The CDR3 reads CASSQDRGSGANVLTF. In nucleotides, the CDR3 is TGCGCCAGCAGCCAAGACAGGGGCTCTGGGGCCAACGTCCTGACTTTC.

This clone was seen a few times. The V call is TRBV7-3, the J call TRBJ2-1, with D unclear. The CDR3 has 13 amino acids. CDR1 is SGHTA, CDR2 FQGTGA, per germline. Trimming took 4 bases from V and 9 from J, leaving 13 bases between them. The CDR3 nucleotides read TGTGCCAGCAGCTCCAACTTAGCCACTGAGCAGTTCTTC. Amino acids: CASSSNLATEQFF. Complete variable domain (other parts from reference TRBV7-3 and TRBJ2-1): GAGVSQTPSNKVTEKGKYVELRCDPISGHTALYWYRQSLGQGPEFLIYFQGTGAADDSGLPNDRFFAVRPEGSVSTLKIQRTERGDSAVYLCASSSNLATEQFFGPGTRLTVL.

V and J are TRBV5-1 and TRBJ2-2; a possible D gene is TRBD2 (6 bases). The V end lost 4 bases, the J end lost 4 bases, and 14 bases lay between the germline ends. This CDR3 comprises 15 residues. Germline-derived CDR1 and CDR2 are SGHRS and YFSETQ. CDR3 region: CASSPPGVGTGELFF. The CDR3 bases are TGCGCCAGCAGCCCCCCGGGAGTTGGCACCGGGGAGCTGTTTTTT.

This chain joins TRBV27 and TRBJ2-2; D perhaps matches TRBD2 (6 bases). The length of the CDR3 is 17 residues. Germline lookup yields CDR1 MNHEY and CDR2 SMNVEV (reference sequence). Trimming left V 8 bases short and J 0 bases short, with 19 bases between. The CDR3 sequence: CASGVLGLAPNTGELFF. The CDR3 DNA reads TGTGCCAGCGGTGTCCTTGGGCTAGCGCCGAACACCGGGGAGCTGTTTTTT.

The rearrangement joins TRBV7-2 to TRBJ2-1, with unresolved D. CDR1 and CDR2 (germline): SGHTA, FQGNSA. This CDR3 has 13 residues. V lost 5 bases and J lost 5, with 10 bases in between. The CDR3 region is CASSASRDNEQFF. In DNA form, the CDR3 reads TGTGCCAGCAGCGCCTCTCGAGACAATGAGCAGTTCTTC.

The J gene is TRBJ2-3, the V gene TRBV18; 15 nucleotides match TRBD2. The CDR3 is made up of 18 amino acids. J lost 4 bases, V lost 4 bases, and 9 bases had no gene match. The germline CDR1 and CDR2 sequences are KGHSH and LQKENI. In nucleotides, the CDR3 is TGTGCCAGCTCACAAACTCCGGGACTAGCGGGAGGACCAGATACGCAGTATTTT. Its translation is CASSQTPGLAGGPDTQYF.

In this sample, this clone turned up a few times. The chain is built from TRBV5-1 and TRBJ1-1; unclear D gene. In germline, CDR1 is SGHRS, CDR2 YFSETQ. V lost 7 bases to trimming and J lost 1 base, with 11 bases between them. There are 13 residues in the CDR3. The DNA of the CDR3 is TGCGCCAGCGACCGACGGGGGAACACTGAAGCTTTCTTT. Translated, it gives CASDRRGNTEAFF.

There are a few counts of this clone. Other DNA variants within this sample encode the same CDR3. This chain links TRBV30 with TRBJ1-1, with 8 bases lining up with TRBD1. The CDR3 runs to 13 residues. The J segment lost 6 bases and the V segment lost 5 bases, leaving 8 bases of the junction unmatched. Per the germline V gene, CDR1 is GTSNPN and CDR2 is SVGIG (reference sequence). The CDR3 bases are TGTGCCTGGGGCCCAGACAGGGGAGCTGAAGCTTTCTTT. Translating it yields CAWGPDRGAEAFF.

The rearrangement links TRBV4-3 to TRBJ1-2; no firm D call. CDR1 LGHNA and CDR2 YSLEER come from the germline V gene. This CDR3 spans 14 amino acids. Trimming removed 4 bases from V and 6 bases from J, with 15 bases in between. CDR3 DNA sequence: TGCGCCAGCAGCCGAGCGGACCGCCTAGATGGCTACACCTTC. This translates into CASSRADRLDGYTF.

The gene calls are TRBV7-9 and TRBJ2-6, with D hard to call. The CDR3 spans 18 residues. V lost 1 base, J lost 0 bases, and 13 bases lay in between. The germline V gene encodes CDR1 SEHNR and CDR2 FQNEAQ (reference sequence). The CDR3: CASSLGVAELSGANVLTF. The CDR3 region has the DNA TGTGCCAGCAGCTTAGGGGTAGCCGAACTCTCTGGGGCCAACGTCCTGACTTTC.

The sample holds one count of this clone. The rearrangement joins TRBV28 to TRBJ2-5; 10 nucleotides line up with TRBD2. With 6 bases clipped from V and 5 bases from J, the junction kept 12 bases outside the gene matches. The CDR3 contains 16 residues. Germline lookup yields CDR1 MDHEN and CDR2 SYDVKM. CDR3 sequence (DNA): TGTGCCAGCAGCCTGAAGCGGGAGGGCCCTCGGGAGACCCAGTACTTC. Its protein is CASSLKREGPRETQYF.

The chain carries TRBV5-1 and TRBJ2-5; D may be TRBD1 (5 bases). Trimming pared 0 bases from V and 3 bases from J, leaving 9 bases between. The CDR3 runs 14 residues. The germline V gene encodes CDR1 SGHRS and CDR2 YFSETQ. The CDR3 sequence is CASSLEGREETQYF. CDR3 in DNA: TGCGCCAGCAGCTTGGAAGGCAGGGAAGAGACCCAGTACTTC.

The gene calls are TRBV10-3 and TRBJ2-1, with 7 positions matching TRBD1. This CDR3 region has 13 residues. Germline assignment: CDR1 ENHRY and CDR2 SYGVKD. V shed 4 bases, J shed 4 bases, and the junction held 1 base outside the gene matches. Written as DNA, the CDR3 is TGTGCCATCAGTGGGACAGGTTACAATGAGCAGTTCTTC. It yields the protein CAISGTGYNEQFF.

This chain uses TRBV6-5 with TRBJ2-7; TRBD1 aligns across 8 bases. The CDR3 is 15 residues long. Germline loops: CDR1 MNHEY, CDR2 SVGAGI. Trimming removed 4 bases from V and 3 bases from J; junction bases left unmatched: 8. The CDR3 is CASSSRDRGFYEQYF. The CDR3 DNA reads as TGTGCCAGCAGTTCCAGAGACAGGGGTTTCTACGAGCAGTACTTC.